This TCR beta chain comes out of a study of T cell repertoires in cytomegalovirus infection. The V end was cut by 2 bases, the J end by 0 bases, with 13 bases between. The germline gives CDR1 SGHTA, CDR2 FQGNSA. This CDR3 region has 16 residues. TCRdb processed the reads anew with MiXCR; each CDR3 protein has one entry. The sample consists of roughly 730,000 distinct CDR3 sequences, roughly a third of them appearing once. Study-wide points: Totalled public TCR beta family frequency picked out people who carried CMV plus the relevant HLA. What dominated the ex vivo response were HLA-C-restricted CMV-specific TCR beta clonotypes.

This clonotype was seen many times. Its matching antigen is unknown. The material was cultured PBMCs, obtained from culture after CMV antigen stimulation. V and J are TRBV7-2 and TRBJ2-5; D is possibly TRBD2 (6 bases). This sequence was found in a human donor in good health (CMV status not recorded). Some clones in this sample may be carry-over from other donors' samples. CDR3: CASSLNRELHQETQYF. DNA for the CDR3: TGTGCCAGCAGCTTAAACCGGGAGCTACACCAAGAGACCCAGTACTTC.